Shown below are 28 T cell receptor beta chains from a single sample sequenced in a study of blood T cell repertoires in COVID-19. Data came from immunoSEQ multiplex PCR; TCRdb stores just in-frame clones and leaves some out. Among about 140,000 clones listed, about four fifths were seen once. The sample taken for sequencing was peripheral blood. The receptors originated from a woman aged 60 to 75 with active or convalescent COVID-19.

The CDR3 region has the DNA TGCGCCAGCAGCCGGACTAGCGGGGCTAGCACAGATACGCAGTATTTT. Translated, it gives CASSRTSGASTDTQYF. J is TRBJ2-3 and V is TRBV5-1, with 12 positions matching TRBD2. Germline V gives CDR1 SGHRS, CDR2 YFSETQ. J was trimmed by 0 bases and V by 4 bases; bases with no gene match: 3. The CDR3 runs 16 residues.

The chain uses TRBV19 and TRBJ2-1; possibly TRBD2 for D (5 bases). This CDR3 comprises 15 residues. Germline values: CDR1 LNHDA, CDR2 SQIVND (reference sequence). V was pared by 3 bases and J by 3 bases, with 12 bases between. In DNA, the CDR3 is TGTGCCAGTAGTATTACCGGGAACTACTACAATGAGCAGTTCTTC. This sequence encodes CASSITGNYYNEQFF.

This clone has a handful of counts. The genes are TRBV28 and TRBJ1-4; D may be TRBD1 (5 bases). The V gene's germline CDR1 is MDHEN and CDR2 SYDVKM. V lost 6 bases, J lost 0 bases, and 14 bases lay in between. This CDR3 spans 16 amino acids. The CDR3 here is CASRREGYATNEKLFF. The CDR3 bases are TGTGCCAGCAGACGGGAGGGGTATGCAACTAATGAAAAACTGTTTTTT.

This chain joins TRBV19 and TRBJ2-5; 11 nucleotides line up with TRBD2. From germline, CDR1 is LNHDA and CDR2 SQIVND (reference sequence). The CDR3 has 16 residues. V was clipped by 4 bases and J by 8 bases; unmatched bases: 12. The CDR3 nucleotides are TGTGCCAGTAGTAACGGGGGACTAGCGGATGGTTCAACCCAGTACTTC. Amino acid sequence: CASSNGGLADGSTQYF.

V gene TRBV2 combines with J gene TRBJ1-4, with D hard to call. Trimming pared 2 bases from V and 0 bases from J, leaving 10 bases between. Germline CDR1 SNHLY, CDR2 FYNNEI. The length of the CDR3 is 16 residues. The CDR3, as DNA: TGTGCCAGCAGTGAAAGATCGGGAGCAACTAATGAAAAACTGTTTTTT. This gives the protein CASSERSGATNEKLFF.

V gene TRBV12-5 combines with J gene TRBJ1-1, with D hard to call. Per germline, CDR1 LGHNT and CDR2 FRNRAP. V dropped 10 bases and J dropped 2 bases, with 5 bases sitting between them. CDR3 length: 10 amino acids. CDR3 sequence reads: CANINTEAFF. The CDR3 region has the DNA TGTGCTAATATTAACACTGAAGCTTTCTTT.

This clone was counted a few times. The chain is built from TRBV5-1 and TRBJ2-5; TRBD2 is a possible D gene (5 bases). Trimming cost V 0 bases and J 5 bases, with 14 bases left between them. The CDR3 covers 15 residues. Germline CDR1 is SGHRS and CDR2 is YFSETQ. CDR3 DNA sequence: TGCGCCAGCAGCTTGGATCGGGATATTGGGGAGACCCAGTACTTC. This codes for CASSLDRDIGETQYF.

The chain joins TRBV7-2 to TRBJ2-1, with TRBD2 as a possible D gene (6 bases). V was clipped by 4 bases and J by 5 bases, with 12 bases between them. The CDR3 spans 14 residues. CDR1 and CDR2 from the germline V gene are SGHTA and FQGNSA. CDR3 sequence: CASSWGTGNNEQFF. The DNA of the CDR3 is TGTGCCAGCAGCTGGGGGACTGGAAACAATGAGCAGTTCTTC. Combining the CDR3 with reference TRBV7-2 and TRBJ2-1 gives the whole variable domain GAGVSQSPSNKVTEKGKDVELRCDPISGHTALYWYRQSLGQGLEFLIYFQGNSAPDKSGLPSDRFSAERTGGSVSTLTIQRTQQEDSAVYLCASSWGTGNNEQFFGPGTRLTVL.

The genes are TRBV12-3 or TRBV12-4 and TRBJ2-1, with D perhaps matching TRBD1 (5 bases). This CDR3 has 11 amino acids. V lost 8 bases to trimming and J lost 10 bases, with 12 bases between them. The CDR3 spells CASSWGHEQFF. The CDR3 DNA is TGTGCCAGCTCCTGGGGCCACGAGCAGTTCTTC.

The sample holds one count of this clone. J is TRBJ1-1 and V is TRBV28; D is possibly TRBD1 (5 bases). CDR1 and CDR2 from the germline V gene are MDHEN and SYDVKM. The CDR3 has 16 residues. The V gene lost 6 bases and the J gene lost 5 bases, with 22 bases spanning the gap. CDR3 amino acids: CASSQGSLQGRTEAFF. Written as DNA, the CDR3 is TGTGCCAGCAGCCAAGGGTCCCTGCAGGGCCGAACTGAAGCTTTCTTT.

This clone was seen only a few times. This chain uses TRBV19 with TRBJ2-3; 13 bases line up with TRBD2. Germline V gene data show CDR1 as LNHDA and CDR2 as SQIVND (reference sequence). Losses at the gene ends were 3 bases for V and 2 bases for J; bases not matched to a gene: 5. CDR3 length equals 17 residues. The CDR3 region has the DNA TGTGCCAGTAGTATCCGGACTAGCGGGGGATTCACAGATACGCAGTATTTT. Its protein product is CASSIRTSGGFTDTQYF.

The CDR3 protein is CASSHPGVASGSNQPQHF. In nucleotides, the CDR3 is TGTGCCAGCAGCCACCCGGGCGTCGCTTCAGGGAGCAATCAGCCCCAGCATTTT. This chain links TRBV7-8 with TRBJ1-5; a weak D match, TRBD1 (5 bases). The CDR3 sequence is 18 residues long. Germline V lookup: CDR1 SGHVS, CDR2 FQNEAQ. The V end lost 5 bases, the J end lost 1 base, and 21 bases lay between the germline ends.

In DNA form, the CDR3 reads TGCGCCAGCAGCACGGGGACAGGGGGCCCAAATCCTGATTTTTACAATGAGCAGTTCTTC. Protein sequence: CASSTGTGGPNPDFYNEQFF. This chain connects TRBV5-1 to TRBJ2-1, with 12 bases identical to TRBD1. The CDR3 loop spans 20 amino acids. Germline V lookup: CDR1 SGHRS, CDR2 YFSETQ. With 4 bases clipped from V and 4 bases from J, the junction kept 18 bases outside the gene matches.

Only a few counts were recorded for this clone. This CDR3 reads CASSRGQTNYGYTF. Here the CDR3 DNA reads TGTGCCAGCAGCCGGGGACAAACTAACTATGGCTACACCTTC. The chain recombines TRBV5-6 with TRBJ1-2, with a possible D match to TRBD1 (6 bases). This CDR3 has 14 residues. V lost 4 bases and J lost 0, with 10 bases in between. Looked up from germline, CDR1 is SGHDT and CDR2 is YYEEEE. Full variable domain (remainder filled in from reference TRBV5-6 and TRBJ1-2): DAGVTQSPTHLIKTRGQQVTLRCSPKSGHDTVSWYQQALGQGPQFIFQYYEEEERQRGNFPDRFSGHQFPNYSSELNVNALLLGDSALYLCASSRGQTNYGYTFGSGTRLTVV.

This chain joins TRBV20-1 and TRBJ1-1, with 8 bases lining up with TRBD1. Trimming removed 3 bases from V and 5 bases from J; junction bases left unmatched: 8. This CDR3 has 14 residues. The germline gives CDR1 DFQATT, CDR2 SNEGSKA (reference sequence). In nucleotides, the CDR3 is TGCAGTGCTAGTAAGCAGGGGGCAGGTACTGAAGCTTTCTTT. Its protein product is CSASKQGAGTEAFF.

The chain uses TRBV5-1 and TRBJ2-3; 11 bases are shared with TRBD2. This CDR3 region has 14 residues. Germline CDR1 is SGHRS and CDR2 is YFSETQ. The junction had 9 bases not matched to a gene; V was cut back by 4 bases and J by 11 bases. The DNA of the CDR3 is TGCGCCAGCAGCCAAGGGACTAGCGGAACTATGCAGTATTTT. Its protein is CASSQGTSGTMQYF.

This rearrangement joins TRBV5-5 to TRBJ2-7, with 8 bases aligning to TRBD1. This CDR3 region has 14 residues. Germline CDR1 SGHKS, CDR2 YYEKEE (reference sequence). Trimming took 4 bases from V and 6 from J; bases not matched to a gene: 9. DNA of the CDR3: TGTGCCAGCAGCCCCAATGGACAGGGAGGCGAGCAGTACTTC. It is translated as CASSPNGQGGEQYF.

The V call is TRBV28, the J call TRBJ1-2, with 7 bases fitting TRBD1. The CDR3 covers 15 residues. Germline-derived CDR1 and CDR2 are MDHEN and SYDVKM. Losses at the gene ends were 6 bases for V and 2 bases for J; bases not matched to a gene: 9. CDR3 DNA sequence: TGTGCCAGCAGCATGGGGACAGCCATGAACTATGGCTACACCTTC. Encoded protein: CASSMGTAMNYGYTF.

The CDR3 sequence: CASSEWLGGSNQPQHF. The CDR3 DNA reads as TGTGCCAGCAGTGAATGGTTGGGCGGGAGCAATCAGCCCCAGCATTTT. The gene calls are TRBV6-1 and TRBJ1-5; D is unclear. Germline values: CDR1 MNHNS, CDR2 SASEGT. Trimming stripped 2 bases from V and 1 base from J, with 12 bases between. The length of the CDR3 is 16 residues.

This clone was recorded a few times. The chain links TRBV2 to TRBJ2-1; 8 nucleotides agree with TRBD2. The ends lost 6 bases at V and 1 base at J; junction bases unmatched: 11. Germline CDR1 SNHLY, CDR2 FYNNEI. This CDR3 has 17 amino acids. CDR3: CASSHLLAGSSYNEQFF. CDR3 nucleotide sequence: TGTGCCAGCAGCCACCTCCTAGCGGGCTCATCCTACAATGAGCAGTTCTTC.

This chain links TRBV28 with TRBJ2-1, with D maybe TRBD1 (7 bases). Germline lookup yields CDR1 MDHEN and CDR2 SYDVKM. V lost 6 bases and J 9 bases, leaving 18 bases between the germline ends. This CDR3 is 14 amino acids long. The CDR3 DNA sequence: TGTGCCAGCAGGTCCGGACAGGTGGGGGGTGAGCAGTTCTTC. Translating gives CASRSGQVGGEQFF.

The CDR3 nucleotides read TGTGCCAGTAGTCCTAGGGACAGGGGCTCCGCAGATACGCAGTATTTT. The encoded protein is CASSPRDRGSADTQYF. This chain links TRBV19 with TRBJ2-3, with 10 bases aligning to TRBD1. The CDR3 runs 16 residues. J lost 4 bases, V lost 5 bases, and 9 bases had no gene match. Germline lookup yields CDR1 LNHDA and CDR2 SQIVND (reference sequence). Full variable domain (rest looked up from reference TRBV19 and TRBJ2-3): DGGITQSPKYLFRKEGQNVTLSCEQNLNHDAMYWYRQDPGQGLRLIYYSQIVNDFQKGDIAEGYSVSREKKESFPLTVTSAQKNPTAFYLCASSPRDRGSADTQYFGPGTRLTVL.

V and J are TRBV27 and TRBJ2-7, with D tentatively TRBD2 (6 bases). The CDR3 is made up of 16 amino acids. Germline CDR1 is MNHEY and CDR2 is SMNVEV (reference sequence). V lost 4 bases to trimming and J lost 5 bases, with 21 bases between them. CDR3 loop: CASSSSPSTSSHEQYF. DNA of the CDR3: TGTGCCAGCAGTTCAAGTCCGTCGACTAGTTCTCACGAGCAGTACTTC.

The sample holds one count of this clone. CDR3 region: CASSLLALNAYEQYF. CDR3 nucleotide sequence: TGTGCCAGCAGCTTATTAGCGTTGAACGCCTACGAGCAGTACTTC. The chain carries TRBV7-2 and TRBJ2-7, with TRBD2 as a possible D gene (5 bases). The CDR3 covers 15 residues. Trimming removed 2 bases from V and 2 bases from J, with 13 bases in between. Germline V gene lookup returns CDR1 SGHTA and CDR2 FQGNSA.

This chain joins TRBV9 and TRBJ2-6; D ambiguous. The CDR3 length is 14 residues. V dropped 1 base and J dropped 0 bases, with 2 bases sitting between them. CDR1 and CDR2 from the germline V gene are SGDLS and YYNGEE. The CDR3 loop is CASSVRSGANVLTF. For the CDR3, the DNA is TGTGCCAGCAGCGTACGCTCTGGGGCCAACGTCCTGACTTTC.

The chain recombines TRBV28 with TRBJ1-2, with D tentatively TRBD1 (5 bases). The CDR3 is made up of 15 amino acids. V was pared by 5 bases and J by 5 bases, with 18 bases between. CDR1 is MDHEN, CDR2 SYDVKM, per germline. CDR3 coding DNA: TGTGCCAGCAGTATAGGTTTGCAGGGCGCTTATGGCTACACCTTC. Translating gives CASSIGLQGAYGYTF.

CDR3 amino acids: CASSLVRLAVGVTGELFF. For the CDR3, the DNA is TGTGCCAGCAGCTTAGTGAGACTAGCGGTAGGGGTTACCGGGGAGCTGTTTTTT. The V gene is TRBV7-2, the J gene TRBJ2-2; 9 bases align to TRBD2. CDR1 and CDR2 from the germline V gene are SGHTA and FQGNSA. V lost 1 base and J lost 5; bases outside the gene matches: 11. This CDR3 comprises 18 residues. Complete variable domain (other parts from reference TRBV7-2 and TRBJ2-2): GAGVSQSPSNKVTEKGKDVELRCDPISGHTALYWYRQSLGQGLEFLIYFQGNSAPDKSGLPSDRFSAERTGGSVSTLTIQRTQQEDSAVYLCASSLVRLAVGVTGELFFGEGSRLTVL.

CDR3 nucleotides: TGCGCCAGCAGCTTGTACCCCGGACTAGCGGGGGGACTTCAAGAGACCCAGTACTTC. This sequence encodes CASSLYPGLAGGLQETQYF. The V and J genes are TRBV5-1 and TRBJ2-5; the match to TRBD2 covers 14 bases. The germline gives CDR1 SGHRS, CDR2 YFSETQ. This CDR3 is 19 amino acids long. V lost 1 base, J lost 2 bases, and 10 bases stayed unmatched.